The 28 T cell receptor beta chains in this list originate from one sample, sequenced in a study of regulatory T cells in long-lasting Graves disease. For TCR beta, libraries came from iRepertoire HTBI primers and Arm-PCR of CDR3 regions. TCRdb re-called the multiplex PCR reads with MiXCR, one entry per CDR3 protein. The table lists 350,000 to 500,000 distinct CDR3 sequences, about 14% of them singletons. Time point indicated: newly diagnosed GD, antithyroid drugs for less than 3 months. Researchers made the TCR library from RNA that was extracted from PBMCs. This sample also appeared in a second study, on T cells in Graves' hyperthyroidism and ophthalmopathy.

The sequencing used peripheral blood mononuclear cells (PBMCs), collected at new diagnosis, from a patient treated with antithyroid drugs. These TCRs come from a woman aged 45-65 years with Graves disease.

The table lists this clonotype with a few counts. This rearrangement joins TRBV11-3 to TRBJ2-6; no firm D call. The CDR3 has 15 amino acids. The V gene lost 9 bases and the J gene lost 2 bases, with 14 bases spanning the gap. The germline V gene encodes CDR1 SGHNT and CDR2 YENEEA. The CDR3 coding sequence is TGTGCCAGAGGCCCCGGCGGCGCTGGGGCCAACGTCCTGACTTTC. Translating gives CARGPGGAGANVLTF.

This clonotype showed up many times. The chain is built from TRBV27 and TRBJ2-3; no definite D call. The germline V gene encodes CDR1 MNHEY and CDR2 SMNVEV (reference sequence). The CDR3 is made up of 13 amino acids. The V end lost 5 bases, the J end lost 0 bases, and 6 bases lay between the germline ends. CDR3 protein: CASSSQSTDTQYF. The CDR3 DNA is TGTGCCAGCAGTAGTCAGAGCACAGATACGCAGTATTTT.

This clonotype was seen many times. This sequence joins TRBV11-2 and TRBJ1-2; 7 positions agree with TRBD1. The CDR3 totals 15 residues. J lost 5 bases, V lost 0 bases, and 6 bases had no gene match. Germline V gene sequence: CDR1 SGHAT, CDR2 FQNNGV. CDR3 residues: CASSLDNGGQYGYTF. In nucleotides, the CDR3 is TGTGCCAGCAGCTTAGATAATGGGGGACAGTATGGCTACACCTTC. Drawing the rest from reference TRBV11-2 and TRBJ1-2, the complete variable domain is EAGVAQSPRYKIIEKRQSVAFWCNPISGHATLYWYQQILGQGPKLLIQFQNNGVVDDSQLPKDRFSAERLKGVDSTLKIQPAKLEDSAVYLCASSLDNGGQYGYTFGSGTRLTVV.

Of note for this clonotype: A much larger clone lies one base from this, so it may be a read error. This chain connects TRBV7-3 to TRBJ2-7, with 8 bases that match TRBD2. The length of the CDR3 is 14 residues. Germline loops: CDR1 SGHTA, CDR2 FQGTGA. DNA for the CDR3: TGTGCCAGCGGCTTAGATAGCGGGAATTTCGAGCAGTACTTC. This codes for CASGLDSGNFEQYF.

This clonotype was counted ten times or more. The rearrangement links TRBV11-2 to TRBJ2-5, with D tentatively TRBD2 (6 bases). The V end lost 0 bases, the J end lost 4 bases, and 12 bases lay between the germline ends. The germline gives CDR1 SGHAT, CDR2 FQNNGV. The CDR3 totals 15 residues. The CDR3 sequence: CASSLDPSALETQYF. In DNA form, the CDR3 reads TGTGCCAGCAGCTTAGATCCTAGCGCACTAGAGACCCAGTACTTC.

V is TRBV7-9 and J is TRBJ2-7, with no clear D. V lost 1 base and J 6 bases, leaving 16 bases between the germline ends. The CDR3 runs 15 residues. From germline, CDR1 is SEHNR and CDR2 FQNEAQ (reference sequence). The CDR3: CASSLGGWAPLEQYF. The CDR3 DNA is TGTGCCAGCAGCTTAGGTGGGTGGGCCCCTCTCGAGCAGTACTTC.

This clonotype was counted at least ten times. The chain's CDR3 is CASRPGGENEKLFF. CDR3 DNA sequence: TGTGCCAGCAGACCCGGGGGCGAGAATGAAAAACTGTTTTTT. The gene calls are TRBV12-3 or TRBV12-4 and TRBJ1-4, with D perhaps TRBD1 (6 bases). This CDR3 is built from 14 residues. V shed 6 bases and J shed 5 bases, with 13 bases lying between them.

Of note for this clonotype: The junction differs from germline at one of its ends, possibly a read error. The chain uses TRBV6-4 and TRBJ1-2; the match to TRBD1 covers 9 bases. This CDR3 is built from 18 residues. Germline V lookup: CDR1 MRHNA, CDR2 SNTAGT. The CDR3 loop is CASSYSRRTGDFLYGYTF. For the CDR3, the DNA is TGTGCCAGCAGTTACTCGAGAAGGACAGGGGATTTTCTCTATGGCTACACCTTC.

This clonotype was observed many times. The chain employs TRBV2 and TRBJ2-7, with 8 bases lining up with TRBD1. CDR3 length: 13 residues. Trimming at V came to 7 bases and at J to 2 bases, leaving 4 bases not matched to a gene. Germline CDR1 and CDR2: SNHLY and FYNNEI. The CDR3 DNA sequence: TGTGCCAGCATTGGGACAGGAACCTACGAGCAGTACTTC. Its translation is CASIGTGTYEQYF.

In its sample, this clonotype was seen many times. V gene TRBV2 combines with J gene TRBJ2-5, with D possibly being TRBD1 or TRBD2 (5 bases each). Per the germline V gene, CDR1 is SNHLY and CDR2 is FYNNEI. The germline V and J ends were trimmed by 3 bases and 5 bases, with 13 bases remaining between them. This CDR3 comprises 14 residues. The CDR3 bases are TGTGCCAGCAGTGATGGGGGATTGAGGGAGACCCAGTACTTC. It codes for CASSDGGLRETQYF.

This clonotype was seen repeatedly, ten times or more. This chain uses TRBV12-3 or TRBV12-4 with TRBJ2-1, with D perhaps assigned TRBD1 or TRBD2 (5 bases each). The CDR3 length is 13 residues. V was clipped by 3 bases and J by 7 bases, with 10 bases between them. DNA for the CDR3: TGTGCCAGCAGTTTTCAGGGACGAAATGAGCAGTTCTTC. This codes for CASSFQGRNEQFF.

This clonotype was detected ten times or more. In DNA form, the CDR3 reads TGCAGTGCTAGAGCCGGGGGAGAATTTAATGAAAAACTGTTTTTT. This sequence encodes CSARAGGEFNEKLFF. The chain recombines TRBV20-1 with TRBJ1-4; weak D call: TRBD1 (5 bases). This CDR3 is 15 amino acids long. Germline V CDR1 and CDR2: DFQATT, SNEGSKA (reference sequence). V lost 1 base and J 4 bases, leaving 13 bases between the germline ends.

In its sample, this clonotype was seen a few times. The chain employs TRBV6-1 and TRBJ2-5; the D is unclear. Trimming removed 6 bases at V and 1 base at J, with 9 bases between. Germline CDR1 is MNHNS and CDR2 is SASEGT. The length of the CDR3 is 13 residues. CDR3 DNA: TGTGCCAGCAGACGACCGCTCCAAGAGACCCAGTACTTC. Translation: CASRRPLQETQYF.

V usage is TRBV15 and J usage is TRBJ2-1; 12 nucleotides align to TRBD2. CDR3 length equals 16 residues. Germline-derived CDR1 and CDR2 are LNHNV and YYDKDF (reference sequence). V shed 0 bases, J shed 9 bases, and the junction held 6 bases outside the gene matches. The CDR3 reads CATSRERLAGDREQFF. Written as DNA, the CDR3 is TGTGCCACCAGCAGAGAGCGACTAGCGGGAGACCGTGAGCAGTTCTTC.

The chain links TRBV12-3 or TRBV12-4 to TRBJ2-3; 10 bases match TRBD2. J was trimmed by 4 bases and V by 1 base; bases with no gene match: 5. The CDR3 runs 16 residues. The CDR3 nucleotides read TGTGCCAGCAGTTTAGTCCCTGGGACTAGCGCAGATACGCAGTATTTT. Translation: CASSLVPGTSADTQYF.

In this sample, this clonotype turned up many times. J is TRBJ2-1 and V is TRBV27, with TRBD2 matching 7 bases. The CDR3 sequence is 16 residues long. V shed 3 bases and J 0 bases; nucleotides not matched to a gene: 5. Looked up from germline, CDR1 is MNHEY and CDR2 is SMNVEV (reference sequence). The CDR3 region has the DNA TGTGCCAGCAGTTTCTGGGGCGGGAGCTCCTACAATGAGCAGTTCTTC. Its protein is CASSFWGGSSYNEQFF.

This clonotype has ten or more counts. The chain has TRBV11-2 and TRBJ1-1; TRBD1 agrees at 7 bases. CDR3 length: 17 amino acids. CDR1 and CDR2 (germline): SGHAT, FQNNGV. V was clipped by 1 base and J by 4 bases; unmatched bases: 12. CDR3 sequence reads: CASSLAHLTGIGTEAFF. For the CDR3, the DNA is TGTGCCAGCAGCTTAGCGCACTTGACAGGGATTGGCACTGAAGCTTTCTTT.

As concerns this clonotype: This may be a read error: a much more frequent sequence differs by one nucleotide. The gene calls are TRBV7-9 and TRBJ1-1; tentatively, D is TRBD1 (6 bases). The germline V gene has CDR1 SEHNR and CDR2 FQNEAQ (reference sequence). This CDR3 is 16 amino acids long. With 6 bases removed from V and 4 bases from J, the gap between germline ends came to 21 bases. CDR3: CASSVYAGVMSTEAFF. CDR3 in DNA: TGTGCCAGCAGTGTATATGCAGGGGTCATGAGCACTGAAGCTTTCTTT.

Ten or more counts support this clonotype. The gene calls are TRBV12-3 or TRBV12-4 and TRBJ2-6; D is undetermined. The length of the CDR3 is 13 residues. V dropped 6 bases and J dropped 2 bases, with 5 bases sitting between them. The CDR3 DNA reads as TGTGCCAGCAGGATCACTGGGGCCAACGTCCTGACTTTC. Translation: CASRITGANVLTF.

This clonotype has just a few counts. A read error may explain this, as a much larger clone is one base away. CDR3 region: CASSSDSQETLYF. DNA for the CDR3: TGTGCCAGCAGCTCGGACAGTCAAGAGACCCTGTACTTC. The genes are TRBV7-9 and TRBJ2-5, with D tentatively TRBD1 (6 bases). The CDR3 contains 13 residues. Per germline, CDR1 SEHNR and CDR2 FQNEAQ (reference sequence).

Many counts were recorded for this clonotype. The V call is TRBV5-1, the J call TRBJ2-4; D may be TRBD1 (6 bases). The CDR3 is made up of 13 amino acids. The germline V and J ends were trimmed by 0 bases and 6 bases, with 7 bases remaining between them. In germline, CDR1 is SGHRS, CDR2 YFSETQ. CDR3 sequence: CASSLEQGNIQYF. CDR3 DNA: TGCGCCAGCAGCTTGGAACAGGGAAACATTCAGTACTTC.

The gene calls are TRBV7-2 and TRBJ2-1; 7 nucleotides match TRBD2. The CDR3 has 16 residues. The germline gives CDR1 SGHTA, CDR2 FQGNSA. V lost 1 base, J lost 1 base, and 4 bases stayed unmatched. The CDR3 sequence: CASSLVAGRSYNEQFF. CDR3 sequence (DNA): TGTGCCAGCAGCTTAGTTGCCGGGAGGTCCTACAATGAGCAGTTCTTC.

This clonotype was counted ten times or more. The genes are TRBV11-2 and TRBJ2-7; possibly TRBD2 for D (5 bases). Trimming took 11 bases from V and 0 from J, leaving 14 bases between them. Germline CDR1 is SGHAT and CDR2 is FQNNGV. CDR3 length equals 13 residues. The CDR3: CACRDYNSYEQYF. The CDR3 DNA follows: TGTGCCTGCCGAGACTACAACTCCTACGAGCAGTACTTC.

Ten or more counts support this clonotype. The chain has TRBV6-5 and TRBJ2-7, with D possibly TRBD2 on 6 matching bases. The V gene lost 4 bases and the J gene lost 2 bases, with 9 bases spanning the gap. The CDR3 consists of 13 residues. Looked up from germline, CDR1 is MNHEY and CDR2 is SVGAGI. The CDR3 region has the DNA TGTGCCAGCAGTTCTAGCGCCACCTACGAGCAGTACTTC. Translated, it gives CASSSSATYEQYF.

This clonotype occurred many times. The V call is TRBV7-6, the J call TRBJ1-5; D may be TRBD1 (6 bases). Per germline, CDR1 SGHVS and CDR2 FNYEAQ. The V end was cut by 5 bases, the J end by 5 bases, with 10 bases between. The CDR3 runs to 13 residues. CDR3 sequence reads: CASSRQADQPQHF. The CDR3 DNA is TGTGCCAGCAGCCGACAGGCGGATCAGCCCCAGCATTTT. Full variable domain (missing parts from reference TRBV7-6 and TRBJ1-5): GAGVSQSPRYKVTKRGQDVALRCDPISGHVSLYWYRQALGQGPEFLTYFNYEAQQDKSGLPNDRFSAERPEGSISTLTIQRTEQRDSAMYRCASSRQADQPQHFGDGTRLSIL.

Remarks on this clonotype: A far more abundant clone sits one base away, making this likely a read error. This rearrangement joins TRBV7-9 to TRBJ2-4, with 10 bases matching TRBD1. The end of the DNA is better explained by TRBJ2-1, so the J call may be wrong. The germline CDR1 and CDR2 sequences are SEHNR and FQNEAQ (reference sequence). CDR3 size: 21 residues. CDR3 protein: CASSLSSGTGVGGRVGDEQFF. The CDR3 region has the DNA TGTGCCAGCAGCCTATCCTCCGGGACAGGGGTCGGGGGGAGGGTAGGGGATGAGCAGTTCTTC.

This clonotype was found many times. The chain combines TRBV7-9 with TRBJ2-1, with a tentative D call TRBD1 (6 bases). This CDR3 region has 15 residues. The germline CDR1 and CDR2 sequences are SEHNR and FQNEAQ (reference sequence). Trimming took off 1 base at V and 2 bases at J, with 9 bases between the two ends. For the CDR3, the DNA is TGTGCCAGCAGCTTAGGACAGGTGGCCTACAATGAGCAGTTCTTC. It specifies CASSLGQVAYNEQFF.

This clonotype was counted at least ten times. The genes are TRBV6-2 or TRBV6-3 and TRBJ2-1; weak D call: TRBD1 (5 bases). Trimming pared 8 bases from V and 6 bases from J, leaving 14 bases between. The CDR3 runs to 13 residues. The germline V gene encodes CDR1 MNHEY and CDR2 SVGEGT. The CDR3 is CASATTRGNEQFF. For the CDR3, the DNA is TGTGCCAGCGCCACTACAAGGGGCAATGAGCAGTTCTTC.